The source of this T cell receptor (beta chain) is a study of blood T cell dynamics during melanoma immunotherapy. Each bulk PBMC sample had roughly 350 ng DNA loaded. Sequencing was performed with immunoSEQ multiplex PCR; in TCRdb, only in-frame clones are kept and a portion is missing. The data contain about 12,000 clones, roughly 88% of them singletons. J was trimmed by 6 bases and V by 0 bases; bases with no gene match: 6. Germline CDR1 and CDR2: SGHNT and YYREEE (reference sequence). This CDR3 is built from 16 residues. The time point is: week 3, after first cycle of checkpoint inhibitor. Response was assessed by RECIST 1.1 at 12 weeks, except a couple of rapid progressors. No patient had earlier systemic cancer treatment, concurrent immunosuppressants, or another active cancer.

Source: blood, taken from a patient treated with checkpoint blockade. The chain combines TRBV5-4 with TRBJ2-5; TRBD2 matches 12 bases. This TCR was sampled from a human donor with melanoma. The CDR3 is CASSLEASGGGKTQYF. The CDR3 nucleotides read TGTGCCAGCAGCTTGGAAGCTAGCGGGGGGGGAAAGACCCAGTACTTC.